The source of this T cell receptor (beta chain) is a study of shared clonotypes between healthy human individuals. Overall study context: Aged between 18 and 49, the donors were a couple of women and a few men.

The run depth of the assay was deep. Assay: immunoSEQ multiplex PCR; the TCRdb copy retains only in-frame clones and omits some. The sample yields 550,000 to 800,000 clones, roughly 70% seen once. There are 16 residues in the CDR3. The V segment lost 2 bases and the J segment 3 bases; nucleotides outside the gene matches: 4. In germline, CDR1 is SGHRS, CDR2 YFSETQ. The sample was memory CD4+ T cells sorted from blood. The subset was: CD45RA-negative fraction. The TCR originated in a woman aged 25 to 39 in good health. The chain links TRBV5-1 to TRBJ2-2; 10 bases match TRBD2. In DNA form, the CDR3 reads TGCGCCAGCAGCTTTCTAGCGGGAGTCGACACCGGGGAGCTGTTTTTT. Its translation is CASSFLAGVDTGELFF.